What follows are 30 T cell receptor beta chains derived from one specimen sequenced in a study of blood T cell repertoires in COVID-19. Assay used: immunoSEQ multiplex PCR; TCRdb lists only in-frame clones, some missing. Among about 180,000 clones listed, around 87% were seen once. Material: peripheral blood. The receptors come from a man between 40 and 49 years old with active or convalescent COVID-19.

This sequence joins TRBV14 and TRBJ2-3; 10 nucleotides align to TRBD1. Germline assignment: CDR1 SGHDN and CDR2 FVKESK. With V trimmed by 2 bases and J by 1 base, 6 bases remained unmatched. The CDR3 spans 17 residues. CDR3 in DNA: TGTGCCAGCAGCCAATTCGGAGGGACAGGGGGCACAGATACGCAGTATTTT. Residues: CASSQFGGTGGTDTQYF.

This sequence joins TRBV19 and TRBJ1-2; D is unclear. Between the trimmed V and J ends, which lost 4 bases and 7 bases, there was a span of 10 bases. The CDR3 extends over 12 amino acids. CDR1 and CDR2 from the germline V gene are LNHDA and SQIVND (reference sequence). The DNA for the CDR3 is TGTGCCAGTAGTAAGAGGGATTCTGGCTACACCTTC. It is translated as CASSKRDSGYTF.

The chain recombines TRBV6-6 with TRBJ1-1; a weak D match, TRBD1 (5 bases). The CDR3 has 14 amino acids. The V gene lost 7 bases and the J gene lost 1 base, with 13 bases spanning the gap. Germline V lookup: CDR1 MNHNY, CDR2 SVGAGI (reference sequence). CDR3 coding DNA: TGTGCCAGCATGGAGGGTGGGGGGAACACTGAAGCTTTCTTT. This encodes CASMEGGGNTEAFF.

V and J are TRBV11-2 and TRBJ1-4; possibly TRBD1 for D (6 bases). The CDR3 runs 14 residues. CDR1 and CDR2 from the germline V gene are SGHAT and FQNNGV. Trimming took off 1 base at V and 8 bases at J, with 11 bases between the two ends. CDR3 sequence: CASSLAGVGEKLFF. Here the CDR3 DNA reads TGTGCCAGCAGCTTAGCAGGGGTAGGAGAAAAACTGTTTTTT.

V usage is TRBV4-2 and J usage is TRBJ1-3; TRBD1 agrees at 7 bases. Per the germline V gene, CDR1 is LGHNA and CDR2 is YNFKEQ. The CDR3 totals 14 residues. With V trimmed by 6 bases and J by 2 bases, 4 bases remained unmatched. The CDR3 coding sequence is TGTGCCAGCAGTGATCAGGGGGCTGGAAACACCATATATTTT. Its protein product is CASSDQGAGNTIYF.

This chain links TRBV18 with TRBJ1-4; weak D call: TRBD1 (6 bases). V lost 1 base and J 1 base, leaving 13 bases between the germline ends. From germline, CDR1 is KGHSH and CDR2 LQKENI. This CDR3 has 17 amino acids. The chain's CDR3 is CASSPLGAGVTNEKLFF. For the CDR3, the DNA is TGTGCCAGCTCACCACTCGGGGCAGGGGTAACTAATGAAAAACTGTTTTTT.

CDR3 loop: CASRGRDGLNTEAFF. For the CDR3, the DNA is TGCGCCAGCAGGGGGAGGGACGGACTGAACACTGAAGCTTTCTTT. The rearrangement joins TRBV5-1 to TRBJ1-1; TRBD1 is a possible D gene (5 bases). Trimming left V 5 bases short and J 0 bases short, with 14 bases between. The CDR3 length is 15 residues. CDR1 and CDR2 (germline): SGHRS, YFSETQ.

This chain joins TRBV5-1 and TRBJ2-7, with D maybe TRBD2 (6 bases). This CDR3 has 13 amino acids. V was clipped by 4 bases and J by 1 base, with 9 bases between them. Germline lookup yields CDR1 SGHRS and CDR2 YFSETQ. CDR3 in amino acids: CASSTGLSYEQYF. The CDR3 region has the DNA TGCGCCAGCAGCACAGGACTATCCTACGAGCAGTACTTC.

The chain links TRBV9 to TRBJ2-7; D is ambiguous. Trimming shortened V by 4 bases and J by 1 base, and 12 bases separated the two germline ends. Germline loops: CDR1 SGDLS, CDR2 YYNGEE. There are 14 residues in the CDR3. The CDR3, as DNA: TGTGCCAGCAGCACCGGAGAGGCATCCTACGAGCAGTACTTC. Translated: CASSTGEASYEQYF.

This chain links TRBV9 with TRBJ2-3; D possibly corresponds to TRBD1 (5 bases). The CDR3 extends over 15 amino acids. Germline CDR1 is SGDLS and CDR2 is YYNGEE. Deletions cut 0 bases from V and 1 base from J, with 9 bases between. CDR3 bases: TGTGCCAGCAGCGTAGGTAGGGGTGGCACAGATACGCAGTATTTT. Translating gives CASSVGRGGTDTQYF. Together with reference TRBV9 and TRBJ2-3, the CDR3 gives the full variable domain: DSGVTQTPKHLITATGQRVTLRCSPRSGDLSVYWYQQSLDQGLQFLIQYYNGEERAKGNILERFSAQQFPDLHSELNLSSLELGDSALYFCASSVGRGGTDTQYFGPGTRLTVL.

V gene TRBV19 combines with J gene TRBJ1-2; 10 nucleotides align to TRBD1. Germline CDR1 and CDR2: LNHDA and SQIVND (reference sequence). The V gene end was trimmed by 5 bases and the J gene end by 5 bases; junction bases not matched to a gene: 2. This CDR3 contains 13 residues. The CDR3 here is CASSAGQGYGYTF. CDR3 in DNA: TGTGCCAGTAGTGCGGGACAGGGGTATGGCTACACCTTC.

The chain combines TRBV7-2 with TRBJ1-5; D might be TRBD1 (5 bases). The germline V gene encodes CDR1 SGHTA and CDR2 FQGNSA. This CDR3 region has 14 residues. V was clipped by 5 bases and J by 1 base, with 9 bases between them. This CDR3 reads CASSPDSSNQPQHF. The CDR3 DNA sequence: TGTGCCAGCAGCCCTGACAGCAGCAATCAGCCCCAGCATTTT.

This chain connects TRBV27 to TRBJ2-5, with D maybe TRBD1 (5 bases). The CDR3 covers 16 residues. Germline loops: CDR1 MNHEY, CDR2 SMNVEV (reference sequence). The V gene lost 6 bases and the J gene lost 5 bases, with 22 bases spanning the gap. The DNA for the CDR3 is TGTGCCAGCAGGGCCCTCACGACCAGGGATAGTGAGACCCAGTACTTC. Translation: CASRALTTRDSETQYF.

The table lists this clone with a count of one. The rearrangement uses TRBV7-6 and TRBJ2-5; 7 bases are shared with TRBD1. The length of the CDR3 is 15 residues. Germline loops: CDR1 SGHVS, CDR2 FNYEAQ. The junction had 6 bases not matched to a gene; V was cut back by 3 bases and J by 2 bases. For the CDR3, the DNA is TGTGCCAGCAGCTTGGCGCCGGGACAGCAAGAGACCCAGTACTTC. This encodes CASSLAPGQQETQYF.

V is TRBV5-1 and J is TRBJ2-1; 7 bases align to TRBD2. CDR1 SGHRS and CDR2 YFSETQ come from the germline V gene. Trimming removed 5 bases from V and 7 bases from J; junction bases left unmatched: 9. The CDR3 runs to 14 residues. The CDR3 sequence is CASSRAGDYNEQFF. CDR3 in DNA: TGCGCCAGCAGTAGGGCGGGGGACTATAATGAGCAGTTCTTC.

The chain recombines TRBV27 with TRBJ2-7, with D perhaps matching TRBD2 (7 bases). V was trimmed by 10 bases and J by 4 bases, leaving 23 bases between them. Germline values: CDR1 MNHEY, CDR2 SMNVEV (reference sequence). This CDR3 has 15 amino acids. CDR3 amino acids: CATRGGGEPSYEQYF. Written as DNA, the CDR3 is TGTGCCACCAGAGGGGGGGGCGAACCTTCTTACGAGCAGTACTTC.

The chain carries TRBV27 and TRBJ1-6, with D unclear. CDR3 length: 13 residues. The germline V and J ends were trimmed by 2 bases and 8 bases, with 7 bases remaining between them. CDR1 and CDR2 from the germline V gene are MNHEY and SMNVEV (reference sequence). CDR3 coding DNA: TGTGCCAGCAGTTTAACCGGGGATTCACCCCTCCACTTT. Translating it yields CASSLTGDSPLHF.

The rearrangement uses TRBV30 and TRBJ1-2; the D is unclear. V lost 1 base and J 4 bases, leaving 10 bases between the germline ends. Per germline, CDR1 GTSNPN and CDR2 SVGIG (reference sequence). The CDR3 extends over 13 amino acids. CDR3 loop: CAWSGGRGYGYTF. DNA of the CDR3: TGTGCCTGGAGTGGTGGTCGGGGCTATGGCTACACCTTC.

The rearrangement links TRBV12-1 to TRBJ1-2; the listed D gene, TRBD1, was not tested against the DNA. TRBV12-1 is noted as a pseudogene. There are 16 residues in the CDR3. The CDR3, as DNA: TGTGCCAGCAGCTTGCGGGTGCCAGGGGGCCACTATGGCTACACCTTC. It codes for CASSLRVPGGHYGYTF.

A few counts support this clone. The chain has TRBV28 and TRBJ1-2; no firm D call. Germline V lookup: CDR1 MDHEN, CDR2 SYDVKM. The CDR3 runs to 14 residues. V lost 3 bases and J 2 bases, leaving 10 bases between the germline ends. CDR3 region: CASSFEGSNYGYTF. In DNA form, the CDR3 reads TGTGCCAGCAGTTTCGAGGGATCAAACTATGGCTACACCTTC.

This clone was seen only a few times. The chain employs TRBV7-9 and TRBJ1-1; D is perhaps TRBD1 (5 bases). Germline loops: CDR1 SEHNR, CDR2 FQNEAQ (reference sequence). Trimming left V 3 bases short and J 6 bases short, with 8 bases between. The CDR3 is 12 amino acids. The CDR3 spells CASSFVGAEAFF. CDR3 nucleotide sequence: TGTGCCAGCAGCTTCGTAGGGGCTGAAGCTTTCTTT.

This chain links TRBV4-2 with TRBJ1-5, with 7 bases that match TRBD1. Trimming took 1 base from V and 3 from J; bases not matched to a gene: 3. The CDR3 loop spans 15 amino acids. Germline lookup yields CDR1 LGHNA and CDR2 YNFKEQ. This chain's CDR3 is CASSQVDRYNQPQHF. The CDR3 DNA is TGTGCCAGCAGCCAAGTGGACAGGTACAATCAGCCCCAGCATTTT.

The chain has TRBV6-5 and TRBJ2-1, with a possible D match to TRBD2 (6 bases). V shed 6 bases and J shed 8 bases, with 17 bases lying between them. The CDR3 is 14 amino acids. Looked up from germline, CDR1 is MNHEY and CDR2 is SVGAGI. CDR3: CASSLWGLGDEQFF. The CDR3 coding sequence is TGTGCCAGCAGCCTATGGGGACTCGGGGATGAGCAGTTCTTC.

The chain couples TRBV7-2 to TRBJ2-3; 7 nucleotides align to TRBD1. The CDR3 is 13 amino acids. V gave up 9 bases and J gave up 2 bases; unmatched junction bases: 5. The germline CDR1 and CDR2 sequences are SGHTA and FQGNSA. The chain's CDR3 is CASSDRITDTQYF. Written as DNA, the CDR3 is TGTGCCAGTTCGGACAGGATCACAGATACGCAGTATTTT.

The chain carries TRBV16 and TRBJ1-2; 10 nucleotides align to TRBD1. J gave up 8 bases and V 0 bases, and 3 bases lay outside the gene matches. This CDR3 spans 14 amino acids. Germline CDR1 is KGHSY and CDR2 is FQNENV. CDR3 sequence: CASSQSTGGRGYTF. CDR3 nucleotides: TGTGCCAGCAGCCAATCGACAGGGGGCCGCGGCTACACCTTC.

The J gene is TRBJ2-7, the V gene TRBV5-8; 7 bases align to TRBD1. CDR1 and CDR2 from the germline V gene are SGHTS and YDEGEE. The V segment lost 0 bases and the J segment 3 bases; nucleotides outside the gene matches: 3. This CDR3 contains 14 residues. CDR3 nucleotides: TGTGCCAGCAGCTTGGAACCAGGGGGCTACGAGCAGTACTTC. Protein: CASSLEPGGYEQYF.

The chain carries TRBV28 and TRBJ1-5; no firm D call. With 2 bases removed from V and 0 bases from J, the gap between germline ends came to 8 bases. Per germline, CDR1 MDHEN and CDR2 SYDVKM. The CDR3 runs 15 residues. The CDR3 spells CASSLASNSNQPQHF. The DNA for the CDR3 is TGTGCCAGCAGTTTAGCCAGTAATAGCAATCAGCCCCAGCATTTT.

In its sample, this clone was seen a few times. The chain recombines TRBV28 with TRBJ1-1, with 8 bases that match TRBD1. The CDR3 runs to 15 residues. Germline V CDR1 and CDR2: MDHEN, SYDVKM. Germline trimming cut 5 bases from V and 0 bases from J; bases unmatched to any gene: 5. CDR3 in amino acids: CASSIATGVNTEAFF. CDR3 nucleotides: TGTGCCAGCAGTATCGCGACAGGGGTGAACACTGAAGCTTTCTTT.

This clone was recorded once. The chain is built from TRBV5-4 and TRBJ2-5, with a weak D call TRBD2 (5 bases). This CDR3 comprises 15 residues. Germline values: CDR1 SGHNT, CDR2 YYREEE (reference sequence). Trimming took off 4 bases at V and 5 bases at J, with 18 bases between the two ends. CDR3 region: CASSTPRGSEETQYF. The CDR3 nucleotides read TGTGCCAGCAGCACCCCAAGAGGGTCGGAGGAGACCCAGTACTTC.

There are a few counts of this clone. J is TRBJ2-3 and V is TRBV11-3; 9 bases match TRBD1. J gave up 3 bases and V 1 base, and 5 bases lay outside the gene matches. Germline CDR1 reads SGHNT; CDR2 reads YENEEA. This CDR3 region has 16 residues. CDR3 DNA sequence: TGTGCCAGCAGCTTAGGGGACAGGGTAATGACAGATACGCAGTATTTT. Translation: CASSLGDRVMTDTQYF.